Given below is one TCR beta chain in context. The sample is drawn from a study of OX40 agonist ivuxolimab in advanced cancers. The method was immunoSEQ multiplex PCR; TCRdb's version includes in-frame clones alone and lacks a portion of them. Here the sample spans about 46,000 clones, approximately 88% being singletons. This CDR3 is built from 15 residues. J gave up 6 bases and V 4 bases, and 6 bases lay outside the gene matches. Germline CDR1 SGHNT, CDR2 YYREEE (reference sequence). The input for sequencing was CD4+ or CD8+ T cells sorted from blood, taken in a trial of the OX40 agonist ivuxolimab. This sequence was found in an adult with an advanced solid tumor such as melanoma, head and neck, liver or kidney cancer. The chain uses TRBV5-4 and TRBJ2-1; 11 bases map to TRBD1. The CDR3: CASSRGQGVLNEQFF. The CDR3 bases are TGTGCCAGCAGCCGGGGACAGGGGGTCCTCAATGAGCAGTTCTTC.